The 31 T cell receptor beta chains below all came from one sample that was sequenced in a study of post-analysis software for immune sequencing data. Researchers reported that TCR beta cDNA libraries carried unique molecular identifiers. TCRdb reanalysed the PCR reads using MiXCR and keeps one entry per CDR3 protein. Of about 170,000 distinct CDR3 sequences in the sample, approximately 28% were seen once. General study points: Patients used about 5 TRBV segments, including TRBV5-6, TRBV5-1 and TRBV20-1, more often than controls.

Their antigen targets remain unknown. Sequencing input: blood. These receptors were taken from a girl aged 10-17 years with multiple sclerosis.

The chain joins TRBV18 to TRBJ2-3; D remains unclear. The CDR3 totals 15 residues. Germline CDR1 KGHSH, CDR2 LQKENI. The V and J ends lost 2 bases and 3 bases respectively, with 12 bases between them. The CDR3 nucleotides read TGTGCCAGCTCACCAGGTCAAATTGGGACAGATACGCAGTATTTT. Residues: CASSPGQIGTDTQYF. Together with reference TRBV18 and TRBJ2-3, the CDR3 gives the full variable domain: NAGVMQNPRHLVRRRGQEARLRCSPMKGHSHVYWYRQLPEEGLKFMVYLQKENIIDESGMPKERFSAEFPKEGPSILRIQQVVRGDSAAYFCASSPGQIGTDTQYFGPGTRLTVL.

This clonotype was recorded at least ten times. The chain uses TRBV4-1 and TRBJ2-3; D possibly corresponds to TRBD2 (6 bases). Germline CDR1 is MGHRA and CDR2 is YSYEKL. With 3 bases removed from V and 0 bases from J, the gap between germline ends came to 16 bases. There are 17 residues in the CDR3. In DNA, the CDR3 is TGCGCCAGCAGCCAGGGACTCTCGCCGCCTAGCACAGATACGCAGTATTTT. It codes for CASSQGLSPPSTDTQYF.

This clonotype was seen a handful of times. The rearrangement links TRBV12-3 or TRBV12-4 to TRBJ2-1; 10 nucleotides agree with TRBD2. The CDR3 totals 14 residues. Trimming cost V 5 bases and J 8 bases; bases outside gene matches: 6. CDR3 loop: CASSTGTSVHEQFF. CDR3 nucleotides: TGTGCCAGCAGTACCGGGACTAGCGTGCATGAGCAGTTCTTC.

At least ten counts were recorded for this clonotype. The chain uses TRBV7-3 and TRBJ2-3; D gene ambiguous. The V and J ends lost 5 bases and 4 bases respectively, with 22 bases between them. Germline CDR1 and CDR2: SGHTA and FQGTGA. This CDR3 is built from 17 residues. The CDR3 DNA is TGTGCCAGCAGCCCAAATCGACCTAGTAGGTTCCCAGATACGCAGTATTTT. Protein sequence: CASSPNRPSRFPDTQYF.

This clonotype was counted many times. This sequence joins TRBV6-9 and TRBJ1-2; possible D gene TRBD1, 5 bases. Germline V gives CDR1 MNHGY, CDR2 SVAAGI. The CDR3 sequence is 17 residues long. V lost 8 bases and J 4 bases, leaving 26 bases between the germline ends. This chain's CDR3 is CASSSPSDRLNLYGYTF. The CDR3 nucleotides read TGTGCCAGCTCTTCCCCCTCCGACAGACTGAACCTCTATGGCTACACCTTC.

This clonotype was counted only a few times. The chain uses TRBV20-1 and TRBJ2-1, with D tentatively TRBD2 (5 bases). There are 14 residues in the CDR3. Trimming shortened V by 0 bases and J by 10 bases, and 16 bases separated the two germline ends. CDR1 DFQATT and CDR2 SNEGSKA come from the germline V gene (reference sequence). This chain's CDR3 is CSARDISGMREQFF. DNA for the CDR3: TGCAGTGCTAGAGATATCTCGGGGATGCGGGAGCAGTTCTTC.

This CDR3 reads CASSPRQGAWGYTF. Written as DNA, the CDR3 is TGCGCCAGCAGCCCACGACAGGGGGCTTGGGGCTACACCTTC. V is TRBV5-1 and J is TRBJ1-2, with 10 bases lining up with TRBD1. The junction had 8 bases not matched to a gene; V was cut back by 4 bases and J by 8 bases. The CDR3 sequence is 14 residues long. Per the germline V gene, CDR1 is SGHRS and CDR2 is YFSETQ.

This rearrangement joins TRBV6-5 to TRBJ2-5, with a weak D call TRBD2 (6 bases). CDR3 length equals 16 residues. V lost 6 bases to trimming and J lost 4 bases, with 21 bases between them. Per germline, CDR1 MNHEY and CDR2 SVGAGI. The CDR3 spells CASSRFWGGGRETQYF. The CDR3 DNA reads as TGTGCCAGCAGCCGTTTTTGGGGAGGAGGTCGAGAGACCCAGTACTTC.

Comments on this clonotype: A read error may be the cause here, since a much bigger clone is one base away. The rearrangement joins TRBV7-3 to TRBJ2-5; D unresolved. The CDR3 runs to 15 residues. Germline V gene data show CDR1 as SGHTA and CDR2 as FQGTGA. The CDR3 DNA sequence: TGTGCCAACAGCTCCATCCTGGACGGAGAAGAGACCCAGTACTTC. Its protein product is CANSSILDGEETQYF.

This clonotype turned up a few times. Given a much more abundant clone one base away, this may be a read error. It is likely a read error, because the conserved phenylalanine at the end of the CDR3 is missing. V is TRBV29-1 and J is TRBJ2-5; D remains unclear. The DNA end is a closer match to TRBJ2-7, so the J assignment may be wrong. There are 11 residues in the CDR3. Germline CDR1 and CDR2: SQVTM and ANQGSEA. The CDR3 region is CSVETGAEQYC. CDR3 DNA: TGCAGCGTTGAAACCGGTGCCGAGCAGTACTGC.

This clonotype was recorded at least ten times. The chain combines TRBV6-5 with TRBJ2-7; D is undetermined. CDR3 length: 13 amino acids. V lost 6 bases and J lost 6, with 15 bases in between. Germline V gene lookup returns CDR1 MNHEY and CDR2 SVGAGI. The CDR3 DNA is TGTGCCAGCAGCCCCCGTTTGTTGGGCGAGCAGTACTTC. Translating gives CASSPRLLGEQYF.

Worth noting for this clonotype: This may arise from a read error, as a much more abundant clone is one base away. V usage is TRBV27 and J usage is TRBJ2-1; D may be TRBD1 (5 bases). CDR1 and CDR2 (germline): MNHEY, SMNVEV (reference sequence). Deletions cut 5 bases from V and 10 bases from J, with 12 bases between. CDR3 length: 12 residues. This CDR3 is CASSPHRTEQFF. The DNA of the CDR3 is TGTGCCAGCAGTCCTCACAGGACAGAGCAGTTCTTC.

The DNA of the CDR3 is TGCAGCGCAGACCCTACGGGCCCGGAGGACACTGAAGCTTTCTTT. It yields the protein CSADPTGPEDTEAFF. The chain carries TRBV29-1 and TRBJ1-1; D is uncertain. V gave up 7 bases and J gave up 3 bases, with 21 bases separating them. This CDR3 contains 15 residues. The V gene's germline CDR1 is SQVTM and CDR2 ANQGSEA. Looking up the rest from reference TRBV29-1 and TRBJ1-1 gives the full variable domain: SAVISQKPSRDICQRGTSLTIQCQVDSQVTMMFWYRQQPGQSLTLIATANQGSEATYESGFVIDKFPISRPNLTFSTLTVSNMSPEDSSIYLCSADPTGPEDTEAFFGQGTRLTVV.

V is TRBV20-1 and J is TRBJ2-7, with a weak D call TRBD2 (5 bases). In germline, CDR1 is DFQATT, CDR2 SNEGSKA (reference sequence). The CDR3 length is 13 residues. Deletions cut 0 bases from V and 1 base from J, with 7 bases between. The CDR3 is CSAREDWSYEQYF. The DNA of the CDR3 is TGCAGTGCTAGAGAGGACTGGTCCTACGAGCAGTACTTC.

The sample holds many counts of this clonotype. V gene TRBV7-9 combines with J gene TRBJ1-2; 8 nucleotides align to TRBD1. Unmatched junction bases numbered 5, after V lost 4 bases and J lost 7 bases. The CDR3 loop spans 13 amino acids. CDR1 and CDR2 from the germline V gene are SEHNR and FQNEAQ (reference sequence). The CDR3 bases are TGTGCCAGCAGCTCCGACAGGGGTCGTGGCTACACCTTC. Its protein product is CASSSDRGRGYTF.

Regarding this clonotype: Just one base apart from a much larger clone, this may be a read error. V is TRBV27 and J is TRBJ2-7; D possibly corresponds to TRBD2 (6 bases). The CDR3 sequence is 17 residues long. Trimming cost V 0 bases and J 6 bases, with 21 bases left between them. CDR1 MNHEY and CDR2 SMNVEV come from the germline V gene (reference sequence). The DNA of the CDR3 is TGTGCCAGCAGTTTATCGGGGCAGGCGCCCCTCGGGAGCGAGCAGTACTTC. Its translation: CASSLSGQAPLGSEQYF.

Concerning this clonotype itself: A read error may explain this, as a much larger clone is one base away. The chain carries TRBV19 and TRBJ2-1; TRBD2 might be the D (7 bases). The CDR3 is 16 amino acids. Germline V gene lookup returns CDR1 LNHDA and CDR2 SQIVND (reference sequence). Trimming took 1 base from V and 6 from J, leaving 16 bases between them. The CDR3 DNA is TGTGCCAGTAGTATAGGGACCACGGGGGGCGGCAATGAGCAGTTCTTC. This sequence encodes CASSIGTTGGGNEQFF.

This clonotype occurred many times. The chain combines TRBV5-1 with TRBJ2-6; D remains ambiguous. The germline V and J ends were trimmed by 4 bases and 1 base, with 6 bases remaining between them. CDR1 is SGHRS and CDR2 is YFSETQ in the germline V gene. This CDR3 comprises 14 residues. Here the CDR3 DNA reads TGCGCCAGCAGCAAGGCATCTGGGGCCAACGTCCTGACTTTC. Protein sequence: CASSKASGANVLTF.

This clonotype was picked up many times. This chain connects TRBV5-4 to TRBJ2-1, with TRBD2 matching over 8 bases. The germline gives CDR1 SGHNT, CDR2 YYREEE (reference sequence). V lost 4 bases and J lost 4; bases outside the gene matches: 7. The CDR3 loop spans 15 amino acids. CDR3 protein: CASSHPSGSYNEQFF. In nucleotides, the CDR3 is TGTGCCAGCAGCCACCCAAGCGGGAGTTACAATGAGCAGTTCTTC.

At least ten counts were recorded for this clonotype. CDR3 loop: CASSLAGLAGAGDTQYF. The CDR3 nucleotides read TGCGCCAGCAGCTTGGCCGGCCTAGCGGGAGCCGGGGATACGCAGTATTTT. V gene TRBV5-1 combines with J gene TRBJ2-3; 10 nucleotides line up with TRBD2. Germline values: CDR1 SGHRS, CDR2 YFSETQ. CDR3 length equals 17 residues. Unmatched junction bases numbered 10, after V lost 0 bases and J lost 6 bases.

There are many counts of this clonotype. V usage is TRBV9 and J usage is TRBJ2-1, with D possibly TRBD2 on 5 matching bases. V was clipped by 3 bases and J by 6 bases, with 16 bases between them. This CDR3 has 15 amino acids. Per germline, CDR1 SGDLS and CDR2 YYNGEE. CDR3 protein: CASSAGSSISNEQFF. CDR3 sequence (DNA): TGTGCCAGCAGCGCTGGTTCTAGCATAAGCAATGAGCAGTTCTTC.

There are a few counts of this clonotype. The chain carries TRBV12-3 or TRBV12-4 and TRBJ1-2; D uncertain. V was shortened by 6 bases and J by 7 bases, with 21 bases between the two germline ends. This CDR3 has 15 amino acids. The CDR3 bases are TGTGCCAGCAGCCCCTCGAATCTCGGGCCGGCTGGCTACACCTTC. Its protein product is CASSPSNLGPAGYTF.

This clonotype came up many times. The J gene is TRBJ2-7, the V gene TRBV7-9; the D is unclear. Trimming pared 3 bases from V and 5 bases from J, leaving 8 bases between. CDR1 and CDR2 (germline): SEHNR, FQNEAQ (reference sequence). This CDR3 contains 12 residues. CDR3 protein: CASSFTGDEQYF. The CDR3, as DNA: TGTGCCAGCAGCTTCACGGGTGACGAGCAGTACTTC.

This clonotype was seen only a few times. The chain employs TRBV21-1 and TRBJ2-1; the D call of TRBD2 is as the table states it, not checked on the DNA. TRBV21-1 is a pseudogene segment. There are 16 residues in the CDR3. CDR3 coding DNA: TGTGCCAGCAGCCCTCCCCCCCTAGCGGGAGGGCCGGGGCAGTTCTTC. This encodes CASSPPPLAGGPGQFF.

This clonotype was recorded a few times. CDR3 in DNA: TGTGCCAGCAGTCTAGACGGGGGGCGGACAGCTTTCTTT. This gives the protein CASSLDGGRTAFF. The J gene is TRBJ1-1, the V gene TRBV12-3 or TRBV12-4; a weak D match, TRBD1 (6 bases). The CDR3 runs to 13 residues. The V end was cut by 5 bases, the J end by 10 bases, with 17 bases between.

As regards this clonotype: This may be a read error, as it is one base from a much larger clone. The chain couples TRBV27 to TRBJ2-7; 10 bases are a match to TRBD2. CDR1 is MNHEY and CDR2 is SMNVEV in the germline V gene (reference sequence). The CDR3 is 14 residues long. V shed 4 bases and J 3 bases; nucleotides not matched to a gene: 3. In DNA, the CDR3 is TGTGCCAGCAGTTCCAGGACTAGCGGCTACGAGCAGTACTTC. Translated, it gives CASSSRTSGYEQYF.

This clonotype was recorded a few times. The chain links TRBV5-1 to TRBJ2-5, with TRBD2 matching 9 bases. Looked up from germline, CDR1 is SGHRS and CDR2 is YFSETQ. Trimming removed 0 bases from V and 1 base from J; junction bases left unmatched: 4. CDR3 size: 16 residues. The CDR3 reads CASSLASTSGQETQYF. As DNA, the CDR3 is TGCGCCAGCAGCTTGGCCTCGACTAGCGGCCAAGAGACCCAGTACTTC.

The chain couples TRBV21-1 to TRBJ2-3; the listed D gene, TRBD1, was not tested against the DNA. TRBV21-1 is an annotated pseudogene. The CDR3 has 16 residues. The CDR3 sequence: CASSKEGTPETDTQYF. The CDR3 DNA is TGTGCCAGCAGCAAAGAAGGGACGCCCGAGACAGATACGCAGTATTTT.

The J gene is TRBJ2-3, the V gene TRBV5-1; unclear D gene. The V gene's germline CDR1 is SGHRS and CDR2 YFSETQ. V gave up 3 bases and J gave up 4 bases, with 6 bases separating them. The CDR3 is 12 residues long. The CDR3 DNA reads TGCGCCAGCAGCTCCTTTTCAGATACGCAGTATTTT. Amino acids: CASSSFSDTQYF.

The chain links TRBV5-1 to TRBJ2-1; the match to TRBD2 covers 11 bases. CDR1 SGHRS and CDR2 YFSETQ come from the germline V gene. CDR3 length equals 17 residues. The ends lost 0 bases at V and 0 bases at J; junction bases unmatched: 2. CDR3 loop: CASSLATSGSSYNEQFF. The DNA for the CDR3 is TGCGCCAGCAGCTTGGCTACTAGCGGGAGCTCCTACAATGAGCAGTTCTTC.

Worth noting for this clonotype: Given a much more abundant clone one base away, this may be a read error. This sequence joins TRBV4-1 and TRBJ2-3; D perhaps matches TRBD2 (5 bases). Germline assignment: CDR1 MGHRA and CDR2 YSYEKL. V was pared by 0 bases and J by 6 bases, with 13 bases between. The CDR3 is made up of 15 amino acids. The CDR3 DNA reads TGCGCCAGCAGCCAAGAACGGACTGGCTCCGATACGCAGTATTTT. Its protein product is CASSQERTGSDTQYF.